This is a list of T cell receptor beta chains from one sample in a study of early T cells in non-severe SARS-CoV-2 infection. MiXCR was run by TCRdb on the 5' RACE reads, yielding one entry per CDR3 protein. Of around 47,000 distinct CDR3 sequences listed, about 11% were seen once; the top ten hold over 10%. Sequenced sample: whole blood. The receptor source for this set is an adult who was a healthcare worker with PCR-confirmed SARS-CoV-2 infection or an uninfected control (not recorded which). Each CDR3 is given with its conserved first and last residue. The D gene is left open where the match is weak. Clone size is not always given. Where it is, it says once, few, many or a class for expanded clones.

j_call,d_call,v_call,clone_size,cdr3_nt,cdr3_aa
TRBJ1-5,NA,TRBV15,NA,TGTGCCACCAGCAGAGACCCTAATAGCAATCAGCCCCAGCATTTT,CATSRDPNSNQPQHF
TRBJ2-7,NA,TRBV12-3/TRBV12-4,NA,TGTGCCAGCAGTTTTTCGGGGGACGAGCAGTACTTC,CASSFSGDEQYF
TRBJ2-3,NA,TRBV5-4,NA,TGTGCCAGCAGCCTGAGCACCGGGACCACAGATACGCAGTATTTT,CASSLSTGTTDTQYF
TRBJ2-1,TRBD2,TRBV7-2,many,TGTGCCAGCAGCTCAGAATGGGAGGGGTACAATGAGCAGTTCTTC,CASSSEWEGYNEQFF
TRBJ1-1,NA,TRBV5-1,NA,TGCGCCAGCAGCTTAATCTCTGGGGTGCTTACTGAAGCTTTCTTT,CASSLISGVLTEAFF
TRBJ2-5,NA,TRBV2,NA,TGTGCCAGCATGATCAGACAGAACCAAGAGACCCAGTACTTC,CASMIRQNQETQYF
TRBJ2-1,NA,TRBV29-1,NA,TGCAGCCTGGAAGGGGGGAATGAGCAGTTCTTC,CSLEGGNEQFF
TRBJ2-7,NA,TRBV28,many,TGTGCCAGCAGTTCACTAGGGTGGAAGCAGTACTTC,CASSSLGWKQYF
TRBJ2-2,TRBD1,TRBV11-2,many,TGTGCCAGCAGCTTAGTGACAGGGGGCACCGGGGAGCTGTTTTTT,CASSLVTGGTGELFF
TRBJ2-1,NA,TRBV18,NA,TGTGCCAGCTCACTTTCGGGGGATTTGTACAATGAGCAGTTCTTC,CASSLSGDLYNEQFF
TRBJ2-1,NA,TRBV20-1,few,TGCAGTGCTAGAAAACCCGGGACTCGCAATGAGCAGTTCTTC,CSARKPGTRNEQFF
TRBJ2-7,NA,TRBV13,many,TGTGCCAGCAGCCCGCCTATCGGCGAGCAGTACTTC,CASSPPIGEQYF
TRBJ2-2,TRBD2,TRBV7-8,many,TGTGCCAGCAGCTTAGGGGTTTCGGGACTACACGCGAACACCGGGGAGCTGTTTTTT,CASSLGVSGLHANTGELFF
TRBJ2-7,TRBD1,TRBV13,few,TGTGCCAGCAGCTTCCGGGACAGGGGGAACGAGCAGTACTTC,CASSFRDRGNEQYF
TRBJ2-7,TRBD2,TRBV7-6,NA,TGTGCCAGCAGCTTAGCCCTAGCGGGACCTATCTCCTACGAGCAGTACTTC,CASSLALAGPISYEQYF
TRBJ2-2,NA,TRBV12-5,many,TGTGCTAGTGGTTTGGTAGATGAATATTCACCGGGATCTAATCCCACCGGGGAGCTGTTTTTT,CASGLVDEYSPGSNPTGELFF
TRBJ2-1,NA,TRBV2,many,TGTGCCAGCAGTGTAGGAGCCGGGAGTTACAATGAGCAGTTCTTC,CASSVGAGSYNEQFF
TRBJ2-7,NA,TRBV20-1,NA,TGCAGCTTTCGCCCGATCGGAAGCTCCTACGAGCAGTACTTC,CSFRPIGSSYEQYF
TRBJ1-1,NA,TRBV5-8,NA,TGTGCCAGCAGATTAGGGGAGTATGACACTGAAGCTTTCTTT,CASRLGEYDTEAFF
TRBJ1-5,NA,TRBV19,few,TGTGCCAGTAGTTCCAAATCACATCAGCCCCAGCATTTT,CASSSKSHQPQHF
TRBJ2-7,TRBD2,TRBV13,many,TGTGCCAGCAGCTTAAGGCCCCCTGCGGGAGGCGAGCAGTACTTC,CASSLRPPAGGEQYF
TRBJ2-1,NA,TRBV6-5,NA,TGTGCCAGCAGTTACAGGGAATACAATGAGCAGTTCTTC,CASSYREYNEQFF
TRBJ2-7,NA,TRBV28,many,TGTGCCAGCACTCCCGGGACCGTTTCCTACGAGCAGTACTTC,CASTPGTVSYEQYF
TRBJ1-2,NA,TRBV3-2,many,TGTGCCAGCAGCCTACCAGAGGTTTCAAGGGCAGCTAACTATGGCTACACCTTC,CASSLPEVSRAANYGYTF
TRBJ2-1,NA,TRBV9,many,TGTGCCAGCAGCGTAGATGAGCAGTTCTTC,CASSVDEQFF
TRBJ2-3,TRBD2,TRBV11-2,many,TGTGCCAGCAGCTCCCGGACTAGCGGGCGTGTGGATACGCAGTATTTT,CASSSRTSGRVDTQYF
TRBJ2-3,TRBD2,TRBV2,many,TGTGCCAGCAGTGGGACTAGAACAGATACGCAGTATTTT,CASSGTRTDTQYF
TRBJ1-5,TRBD1,TRBV19,many,TGTGCCAGTACCTCCGGGACAGGGATACAGCCCCAGCATTTT,CASTSGTGIQPQHF
TRBJ2-7,NA,TRBV15,few,TGTGCCACCAGCAGAGCACGGGCACATGCGCCATACGAGCAGTACTTC,CATSRARAHAPYEQYF
TRBJ1-6,NA,TRBV6-4,few,TGTGCCAGCAGTGACGGGGAGAATTCACCCCTCCACTTT,CASSDGENSPLHF
TRBJ2-5,NA,TRBV6-2/TRBV6-3,many,TGTGCCAGCAGCGACTCGCTAGGACACCCCCGGGGAGAGACCCAGTACTTC,CASSDSLGHPRGETQYF
TRBJ2-5,NA,TRBV14,many,TGTGCCAGCAGCCAAGATACGACAGGACGACAAGAGACCCAGTACTTC,CASSQDTTGRQETQYF
TRBJ2-1,NA,TRBV27,many,TGTGCCAGCAGCAGCGGTCCGAGCTCCTACAATGAGCAGTTCTTC,CASSSGPSSYNEQFF
TRBJ2-1,NA,TRBV6-6,many,TGTGCCAGCAGCTCACAGGGAGTAAGAAATGAGCAGTTCTTC,CASSSQGVRNEQFF
TRBJ2-1,NA,TRBV30,many,TGTGCCTGGAGTCGGGTTGGAGGAGACAATGAGCAGTTCTTC,CAWSRVGGDNEQFF
TRBJ1-6,NA,TRBV6-5,NA,TGTGCCAGCACTTCAGCGACTAATTCACCCCTCCACTTT,CASTSATNSPLHF
TRBJ1-2,TRBD1,TRBV28,many,TGTGCCAGCAGTTTAGGGACAGAGGGTGGCTACACCTTC,CASSLGTEGGYTF
TRBJ2-2,NA,TRBV1,few,TGCACCAGCACCCCTTTTGGTAGCGGGGTCCGGAACACCGGGGAGCTGTTTTTT,CTSTPFGSGVRNTGELFF
TRBJ1-5,NA,TRBV28,many,TGTGCCAGCAGTTTTTCGCTAAGGGTCAATCAGCCCCAGCATTTT,CASSFSLRVNQPQHF
TRBJ1-3,NA,TRBV5-1,NA,TGCGCCAGCAGCGATTGGACAGCTGGAAACACCATATATTTT,CASSDWTAGNTIYF
TRBJ2-7,NA,TRBV6-5,many,TGTGCCAGCAGCCCCGATCAAGGCTACGAGCAGTACTTC,CASSPDQGYEQYF
TRBJ2-5,TRBD2,TRBV7-6,few,TGTGCCAGCGAGCGGGGGGGCCTGGAGACCCAGTACTTC,CASERGGLETQYF
TRBJ2-3,NA,TRBV19,many,TGTGCCAGTAGAGAGACCGGGACTTTAGCAGATACGCAGTATTTT,CASRETGTLADTQYF
TRBJ2-7,TRBD1,TRBV2,few,TGTGCCAGCAGGTCTCCGGGACAGGGGGCCCTTCAGTACTTC,CASRSPGQGALQYF
TRBJ1-5,NA,TRBV6-5,many,TGTGCCAGCAGTGCCGGGCCTCTACCCCGTCAGCCCCAGCATTTT,CASSAGPLPRQPQHF
TRBJ1-3,NA,TRBV7-9,few,TGTGCCAGCAGTTCCCGCATGGAGACAGGCCGAAGCACCATATATTTT,CASSSRMETGRSTIYF
TRBJ1-5,NA,TRBV2,few,TGTGCCAGCAGTGAAGCGCTTCGGGGCGGCAATCAGCCCCAGCATTTT,CASSEALRGGNQPQHF
TRBJ2-5,NA,TRBV5-4,many,TGTGCCAGCAGCTACCGAACCCGACAGGGAGGGTTGGTTGGAGAGACCCAGTACTTC,CASSYRTRQGGLVGETQYF
TRBJ1-3,NA,TRBV29-1,NA,TGCAGCGTTGGAATGAACAGGCCTGGAAACACCATATATTTT,CSVGMNRPGNTIYF
TRBJ2-5,NA,TRBV7-9,few,TGTGCCAGCAGCTCCTTCCTAGAGACCCAGTACTTC,CASSSFLETQYF
TRBJ1-2,NA,TRBV12-3/TRBV12-4,many,TGTGCCAGCAGCCTAGACAGGCGCTATGGCTACACCTTC,CASSLDRRYGYTF
TRBJ2-7,NA,TRBV27,NA,TGTGCCAGCAGTTTACTTAGCCCGGACGGGTCCTACGAGCAGTACTTC,CASSLLSPDGSYEQYF
TRBJ2-7,NA,TRBV2,many,TGTGCCAGCGGTCTCGACCCCTCCTACGAGCAGTACTTC,CASGLDPSYEQYF